Below are 26 T cell receptor beta chains sequenced from a single sample in a study of beta chain features in type 1 diabetes. These receptors' targets are unknown. Broader study findings: Moderate but significant shortening of TCRB CDR3s was recorded in all four CD4+ subsets from Type 1 diabetes patients.

Expressed TCRB transcripts were sequenced because the isolated RNA had all been reverse transcribed beforehand. The method was immunoSEQ multiplex PCR; TCRdb's version includes in-frame clones alone and lacks a portion of them. The sample holds about 260,000 clones, roughly 20% seen once. The sample comprised naive CD4+ T cells from blood. The receptors stem from a woman between 40 and 55 years old with type 1 diabetes.

This clone was seen a few times. The chain carries TRBV28 and TRBJ2-1; 8 bases agree with TRBD2. This CDR3 has 13 amino acids. J was trimmed by 9 bases and V by 2 bases; bases with no gene match: 3. Germline V gene lookup returns CDR1 MDHEN and CDR2 SYDVKM. CDR3 in amino acids: CASSLAGGPEQFF. Written as DNA, the CDR3 is TGTGCCAGCAGTTTAGCGGGAGGCCCTGAGCAGTTCTTC.

This clone was recorded a few times. The J gene is TRBJ2-1, the V gene TRBV21-1; TRBD2 is the table's D call, not checked against the DNA. TRBV21-1 is an annotated pseudogene. The CDR3 has 16 amino acids. CDR3 nucleotides: TGTGCCAGCAGCGCGGGGTGGGGGACGACTTACAATGAGCAGTTCTTC. Translated: CASSAGWGTTYNEQFF.

Worth noting for this clone: At one end the junction does not follow the germline gene, possibly because of a read error. J is TRBJ2-7 and V is TRBV7-9; 8 nucleotides match TRBD1. Per germline, CDR1 SEHNR and CDR2 FQNEAQ (reference sequence). The CDR3 spans 11 residues. CDR3 sequence reads: CASSLEDRARF. The CDR3 coding sequence is TGTGCCAGCAGCTTAGAGGACAGGGCCCGCTTC.

The V call is TRBV9, the J call TRBJ2-5, with a possible D match to TRBD2 (5 bases). Per the germline V gene, CDR1 is SGDLS and CDR2 is YYNGEE. Trimming removed 3 bases at V and 0 bases at J, with 12 bases between. The CDR3 is 15 residues long. CDR3 sequence: CASSGGMTDQETQYF. The CDR3 DNA follows: TGTGCCAGCAGCGGAGGGATGACGGACCAAGAGACCCAGTACTTC.

V usage is TRBV5-6 and J usage is TRBJ2-6; tentatively, D is TRBD1 (5 bases). This CDR3 has 15 amino acids. Germline V lookup: CDR1 SGHDT, CDR2 YYEEEE. Trimming took 0 bases from V and 4 from J, leaving 8 bases between them. CDR3 sequence reads: CASSLAGSGANVLTF. The CDR3 DNA reads as TGTGCCAGCAGCTTGGCAGGGTCGGGGGCCAACGTCCTGACTTTC.

The rearrangement uses TRBV7-3 and TRBJ2-1; D remains unclear. Germline CDR1 and CDR2: SGHTA and FQGTGA. V lost 3 bases and J lost 7, with 13 bases in between. The CDR3 runs to 14 residues. The CDR3 nucleotides are TGTGCCAGCAGCTTGCGAGGAGACGCGAATGAGCAGTTCTTC. Encoded protein: CASSLRGDANEQFF.

This clone was counted a few times. V gene TRBV5-6 combines with J gene TRBJ2-2; no clear D. CDR1 and CDR2 (germline): SGHDT, YYEEEE. The CDR3 contains 14 residues. Trimming took off 0 bases at V and 3 bases at J, with 6 bases between the two ends. Here the CDR3 DNA reads TGTGCCAGCAGCTTGGACACCTACACCGGGGAGCTGTTTTTT. Translation gives CASSLDTYTGELFF.

This chain uses TRBV30 with TRBJ2-2; D uncertain. The CDR3 loop spans 12 amino acids. V shed 3 bases and J shed 2 bases, with 4 bases lying between them. Germline V gene sequence: CDR1 GTSNPN, CDR2 SVGIG (reference sequence). The CDR3: CAWRINTGELFF. The CDR3 DNA is TGTGCCTGGAGAATAAACACCGGGGAGCTGTTTTTT.

The sample holds a few counts of this clone. This rearrangement joins TRBV27 to TRBJ1-6; 10 nucleotides align to TRBD1. Germline loops: CDR1 MNHEY, CDR2 SMNVEV (reference sequence). CDR3 length: 16 amino acids. V was clipped by 5 bases and J by 6 bases; unmatched bases: 7. CDR3 protein: CASSGRTGGPNSPLHF. The CDR3 DNA follows: TGTGCCAGCAGTGGGCGGACAGGGGGGCCTAATTCACCCCTCCACTTT.

This clone was picked up a small number of times. The chain links TRBV7-2 to TRBJ1-1; TRBD1 is a possible D gene (5 bases). In germline, CDR1 is SGHTA, CDR2 FQGNSA. The CDR3 is 14 amino acids. V shed 6 bases and J shed 0 bases, with 11 bases lying between them. The CDR3 DNA reads TGTGCCAGCAGACCGACAGTCATGAACACTGAAGCTTTCTTT. Translated: CASRPTVMNTEAFF.

This chain links TRBV2 with TRBJ2-2; the D is unclear. Between the trimmed V and J ends, which lost 2 bases and 1 base, there was a span of 2 bases. The CDR3 spans 13 residues. Germline V lookup: CDR1 SNHLY, CDR2 FYNNEI. The CDR3 protein is CASSEQNTGELFF. The CDR3 nucleotides read TGTGCCAGCAGTGAACAGAACACCGGGGAGCTGTTTTTT.

This clone has only a few counts. One junction end disagrees with the germline gene, perhaps due to a read error. This chain uses TRBV15 with TRBJ2-5; D remains unclear. The CDR3 contains 11 residues. Per germline, CDR1 LNHNV and CDR2 YYDKDF (reference sequence). As DNA, the CDR3 is TGTGCCACCGGCAGTCGAGGGACCCAGTACTTC. Translated, it gives CATGSRGTQYF.

This clone was seen only a few times. Here the CDR3 reads CAWSVAVVNQPQHF. For the CDR3, the DNA is TGTGCCTGGAGTGTGGCCGTCGTAAATCAGCCCCAGCATTTT. The chain combines TRBV30 with TRBJ1-5; no definite D call. This CDR3 comprises 14 residues. Trimming cost V 0 bases and J 4 bases, with 10 bases left between them. The germline CDR1 and CDR2 sequences are GTSNPN and SVGIG (reference sequence). The variable domain in full, completed from reference TRBV30 and TRBJ1-5, reads SQTIHQWPATLVQPVGSPLSLECTVEGTSNPNLYWYRQAAGRGLQLLFYSVGIGQISSEVPQNLSASRPQDRQFILSSKKLLLSDSGFYLCAWSVAVVNQPQHFGDGTRLSIL.

This clone showed up just a few times. CDR3 residues: CASSPPELVGGSGYTF. CDR3 bases: TGTGCCAGCTCACCACCGGAGTTGGTAGGAGGCTCTGGCTACACCTTC. This rearrangement joins TRBV18 to TRBJ1-2, with unresolved D. Germline lookup yields CDR1 KGHSH and CDR2 LQKENI. The CDR3 loop spans 16 amino acids. With 0 bases removed from V and 7 bases from J, the gap between germline ends came to 18 bases.

This clone was observed a handful of times. V gene TRBV18 combines with J gene TRBJ1-2; D possibly corresponds to TRBD1 (5 bases). The CDR3 covers 13 residues. The V end was cut by 3 bases, the J end by 4 bases, with 9 bases between. Germline V gives CDR1 KGHSH, CDR2 LQKENI. CDR3 loop: CASSPREGYGYTF. For the CDR3, the DNA is TGTGCCAGCTCACCCAGGGAGGGCTATGGCTACACCTTC.

This chain uses TRBV10-3 with TRBJ1-5, with TRBD1 matching 7 bases. The germline V gene has CDR1 ENHRY and CDR2 SYGVKD. Trimming cost V 11 bases and J 5 bases; bases outside gene matches: 9. The length of the CDR3 is 13 residues. CDR3 sequence: CAFRQGPDQPQHF. The CDR3 coding sequence is TGTGCCTTCCGACAGGGTCCCGATCAGCCCCAGCATTTT.

This clone has just a few counts. The rearrangement links TRBV25-1 to TRBJ2-5, with D possibly TRBD2 on 6 matching bases. The CDR3 is 13 amino acids. V was trimmed by 7 bases and J by 5 bases, leaving 14 bases between them. Germline CDR1 MGHDK, CDR2 SYGVNS. DNA for the CDR3: TGTGCCAGCACGCGACGGGCGGGGGAGACCCAGTACTTC. Its translation: CASTRRAGETQYF.

The chain couples TRBV5-1 to TRBJ2-7; D remains unclear. Germline V CDR1 and CDR2: SGHRS, YFSETQ. The length of the CDR3 is 14 residues. Trimming shortened V by 0 bases and J by 3 bases, and 10 bases separated the two germline ends. This CDR3 reads CASSLARVSYEQYF. The CDR3 DNA reads as TGCGCCAGCAGCTTGGCCCGGGTCAGCTACGAGCAGTACTTC.

This clone was counted between two and nine times. The CDR3 region is CASSGRQGVRGFVDGYTF. The CDR3 coding sequence is TGTGCCAGCAGCGGTAGACAGGGAGTCAGAGGCTTTGTGGATGGCTACACCTTC. The chain uses TRBV13 and TRBJ1-2; 7 bases are a match to TRBD1. The CDR3 covers 18 residues. Germline lookup yields CDR1 PRHDT and CDR2 FYEKMQ (reference sequence). The junction had 21 bases not matched to a gene; V was cut back by 5 bases and J by 6 bases.

This chain connects TRBV15 to TRBJ1-1; D gene uncertain. The CDR3 is 13 residues long. CDR1 LNHNV and CDR2 YYDKDF come from the germline V gene (reference sequence). V dropped 5 bases and J dropped 0 bases, with 7 bases sitting between them. The CDR3 DNA follows: TGTGCCACCAGCGCGCAGGTGAACACTGAAGCTTTCTTT. It is translated as CATSAQVNTEAFF.

This clone was recorded only once. The chain combines TRBV6-5 with TRBJ1-2; D perhaps matches TRBD1 (5 bases). The CDR3 contains 15 residues. From germline, CDR1 is MNHEY and CDR2 SVGAGI. V lost 5 bases and J 7 bases, leaving 20 bases between the germline ends. CDR3 loop: CASSGGLSLAGGYTF. CDR3 nucleotides: TGTGCCAGCAGTGGGGGACTGTCCTTGGCCGGTGGCTACACCTTC.

The rearrangement joins TRBV6-1 to TRBJ2-1; D possibly corresponds to TRBD1 (5 bases). Germline V gene lookup returns CDR1 MNHNS and CDR2 SASEGT. The length of the CDR3 is 13 residues. Trimming took 0 bases from V and 8 from J, leaving 8 bases between them. The CDR3 sequence is CASSEARGYEQFF. The CDR3 DNA reads as TGTGCCAGCAGTGAAGCAAGGGGTTATGAGCAGTTCTTC.

The chain combines TRBV5-4 with TRBJ2-4, with 7 bases aligning to TRBD2. Per the germline V gene, CDR1 is SGHNT and CDR2 is YYREEE (reference sequence). This CDR3 region has 16 residues. V was pared by 0 bases and J by 1 base, with 4 bases of the junction left unmatched. The CDR3 DNA reads as TGTGCCAGCAGCTTGGGGGAGGGGTGGGCCAAAAACATTCAGTACTTC. Its protein product is CASSLGEGWAKNIQYF. Combining the CDR3 with reference TRBV5-4 and TRBJ2-4 gives the whole variable domain ETGVTQSPTHLIKTRGQQVTLRCSSQSGHNTVSWYQQALGQGPQFIFQYYREEENGRGNFPPRFSGLQFPNYSSELNVNALELDDSALYLCASSLGEGWAKNIQYFGAGTRLSVL.

This clone has only a few counts. The chain links TRBV30 to TRBJ2-6; D perhaps matches TRBD1 (5 bases). Trimming stripped 5 bases from V and 1 base from J, with 9 bases between. This CDR3 spans 14 amino acids. Per germline, CDR1 GTSNPN and CDR2 SVGIG (reference sequence). In DNA form, the CDR3 reads TGTGCCTGGCACACAGGTTCTGGGGCCAACGTCCTGACTTTC. Translating it yields CAWHTGSGANVLTF.

This clone was seen more than once but under ten times. J is TRBJ1-5 and V is TRBV2, with D maybe TRBD1 (5 bases). Trimming shortened V by 5 bases and J by 8 bases, and 22 bases separated the two germline ends. Germline loops: CDR1 SNHLY, CDR2 FYNNEI. The CDR3 consists of 16 residues. CDR3 sequence: CASSPRSLGAAEPQHF. In DNA, the CDR3 is TGTGCCAGCAGTCCTCGAAGCCTTGGGGCTGCGGAGCCCCAGCATTTT.

The V gene is TRBV9, the J gene TRBJ1-5; unclear D gene. CDR3 size: 13 residues. V was shortened by 3 bases and J by 7 bases, with 11 bases between the two germline ends. Germline V gene lookup returns CDR1 SGDLS and CDR2 YYNGEE. CDR3 sequence reads: CASSALPGQPQHF. DNA of the CDR3: TGTGCCAGCAGCGCCCTTCCCGGGCAGCCCCAGCATTTT.